This section outlines one T cell receptor (beta chain) sequence together with its context. Germline V gene data show CDR1 as GTSNPN and CDR2 as SVGIG (reference sequence). Trimming removed 5 bases from V and 0 bases from J, with 13 bases in between. The CDR3 has 15 amino acids. Libraries were prepared by immunoSEQ multiplex PCR; TCRdb keeps only in-frame clonotypes and omits some of them. The table has around 300,000 clones, roughly nine tenths seen once. The sample is drawn from a study of blood T cell repertoires in COVID-19. In the study overall: The study drew acute and convalescent COVID-19 samples from the United States, Italy and Spain.

Individuals drawn from 20 to 30 US areas were about 18 to 95 years old. The sample consisted of PBMCs or T cells enriched from blood (not recorded which). The TCR was taken from a woman aged 40 to 50 who had recovered from COVID-19. This chain uses TRBV30 with TRBJ2-2; perhaps TRBD2 as D (7 bases). In DNA form, the CDR3 reads TGTGCCTGGGGGACGGGGGGCCCGAACACCGGGGAGCTGTTTTTT. Translated: CAWGTGGPNTGELFF.